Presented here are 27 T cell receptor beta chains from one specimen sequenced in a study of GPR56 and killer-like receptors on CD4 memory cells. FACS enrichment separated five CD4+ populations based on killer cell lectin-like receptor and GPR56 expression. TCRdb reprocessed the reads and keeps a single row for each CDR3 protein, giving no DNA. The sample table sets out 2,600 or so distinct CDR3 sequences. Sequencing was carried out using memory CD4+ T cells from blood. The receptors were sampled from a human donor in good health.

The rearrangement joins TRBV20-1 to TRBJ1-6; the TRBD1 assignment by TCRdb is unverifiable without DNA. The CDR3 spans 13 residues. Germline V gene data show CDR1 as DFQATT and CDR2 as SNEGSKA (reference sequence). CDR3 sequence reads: CSANPSPNSPLHF.

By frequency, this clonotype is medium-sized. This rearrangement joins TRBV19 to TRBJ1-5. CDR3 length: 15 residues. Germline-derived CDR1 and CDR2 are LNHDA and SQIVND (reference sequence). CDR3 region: CASSIGRISNQPQHF.

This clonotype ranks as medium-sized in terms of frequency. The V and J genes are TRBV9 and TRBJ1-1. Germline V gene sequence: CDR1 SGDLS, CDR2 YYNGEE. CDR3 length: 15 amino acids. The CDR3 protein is CASSVGGLVGTEAFF. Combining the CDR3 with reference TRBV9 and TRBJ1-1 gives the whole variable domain DSGVTQTPKHLITATGQRVTLRCSPRSGDLSVYWYQQSLDQGLQFLIQYYNGEERAKGNILERFSAQQFPDLHSELNLSSLELGDSALYFCASSVGGLVGTEAFFGQGTRLTVV.

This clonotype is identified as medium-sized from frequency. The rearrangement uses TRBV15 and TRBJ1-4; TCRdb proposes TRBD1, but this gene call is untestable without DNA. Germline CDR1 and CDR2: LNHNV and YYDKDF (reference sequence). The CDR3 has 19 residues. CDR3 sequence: CATSSRDREGVRTNEKLFF. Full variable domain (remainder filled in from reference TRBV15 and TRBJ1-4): DAMVIQNPRYQVTQFGKPVTLSCSQTLNHNVMYWYQQKSSQAPKLLFHYYDKDFNNEADTPDNFQSRRPNTSFCFLDIRSPGLGDTAMYLCATSSRDREGVRTNEKLFFGSGTQLSVL.

The CDR3 loop is CASSLRLAGLETQYF. The chain uses TRBV2 and TRBJ2-5; the TCRdb call, TRBD2, lacks DNA for checking. The CDR3 is 15 residues long. Germline CDR1 reads SNHLY; CDR2 reads FYNNEI.

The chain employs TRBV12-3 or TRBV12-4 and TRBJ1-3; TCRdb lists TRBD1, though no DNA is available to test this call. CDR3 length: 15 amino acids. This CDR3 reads CASSFRDSSGNTIYF.

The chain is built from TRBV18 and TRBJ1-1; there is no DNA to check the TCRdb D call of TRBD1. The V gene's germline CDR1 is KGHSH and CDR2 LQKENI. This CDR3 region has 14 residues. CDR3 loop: CASSAGQLGTEAFF. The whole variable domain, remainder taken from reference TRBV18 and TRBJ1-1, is NAGVMQNPRHLVRRRGQEARLRCSPMKGHSHVYWYRQLPEEGLKFMVYLQKENIIDESGMPKERFSAEFPKEGPSILRIQQVVRGDSAAYFCASSAGQLGTEAFFGQGTRLTVV.

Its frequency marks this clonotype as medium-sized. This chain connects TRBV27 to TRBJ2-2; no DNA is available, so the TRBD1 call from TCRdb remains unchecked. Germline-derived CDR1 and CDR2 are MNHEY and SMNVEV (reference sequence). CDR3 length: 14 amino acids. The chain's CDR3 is CATGGQGNTGELFF.

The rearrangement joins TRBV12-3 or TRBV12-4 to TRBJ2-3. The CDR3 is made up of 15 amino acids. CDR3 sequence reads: CASSLGLAATDTQYF.

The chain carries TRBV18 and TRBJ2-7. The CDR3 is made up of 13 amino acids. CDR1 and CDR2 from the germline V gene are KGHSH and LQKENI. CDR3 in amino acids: CASSPMSSYEQYF.

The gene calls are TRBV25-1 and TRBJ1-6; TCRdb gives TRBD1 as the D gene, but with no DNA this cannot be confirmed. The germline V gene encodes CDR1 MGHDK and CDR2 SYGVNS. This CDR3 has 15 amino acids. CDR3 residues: CASSEYGQFNSPLHF.

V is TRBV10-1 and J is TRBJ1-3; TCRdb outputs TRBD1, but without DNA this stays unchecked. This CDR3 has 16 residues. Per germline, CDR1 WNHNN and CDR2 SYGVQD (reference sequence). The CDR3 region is CASSESGRGPGNTIYF.

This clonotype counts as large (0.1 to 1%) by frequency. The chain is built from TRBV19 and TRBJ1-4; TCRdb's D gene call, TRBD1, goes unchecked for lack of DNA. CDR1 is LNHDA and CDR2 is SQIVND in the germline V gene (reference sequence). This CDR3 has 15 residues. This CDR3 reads CASSPPGTGGGKLFF.

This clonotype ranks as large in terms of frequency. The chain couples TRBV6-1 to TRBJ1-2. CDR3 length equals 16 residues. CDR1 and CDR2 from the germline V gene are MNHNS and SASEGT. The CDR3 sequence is CASSNGDGVLGYGYTF.

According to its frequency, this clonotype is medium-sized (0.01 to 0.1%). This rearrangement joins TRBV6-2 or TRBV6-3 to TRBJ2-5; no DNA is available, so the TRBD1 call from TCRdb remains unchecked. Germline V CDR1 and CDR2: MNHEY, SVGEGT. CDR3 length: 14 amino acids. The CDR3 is CASSYSDSQETQYF.

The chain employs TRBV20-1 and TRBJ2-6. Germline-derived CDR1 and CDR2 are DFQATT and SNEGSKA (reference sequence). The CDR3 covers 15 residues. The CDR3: CSAQRWGSGANVLTF.

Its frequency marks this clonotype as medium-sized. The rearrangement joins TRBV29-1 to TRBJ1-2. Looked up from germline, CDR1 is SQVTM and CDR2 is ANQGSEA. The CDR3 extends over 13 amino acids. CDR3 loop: CSVVSGSFYGYTF. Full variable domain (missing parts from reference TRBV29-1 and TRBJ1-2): SAVISQKPSRDICQRGTSLTIQCQVDSQVTMMFWYRQQPGQSLTLIATANQGSEATYESGFVIDKFPISRPNLTFSTLTVSNMSPEDSSIYLCSVVSGSFYGYTFGSGTRLTVV.

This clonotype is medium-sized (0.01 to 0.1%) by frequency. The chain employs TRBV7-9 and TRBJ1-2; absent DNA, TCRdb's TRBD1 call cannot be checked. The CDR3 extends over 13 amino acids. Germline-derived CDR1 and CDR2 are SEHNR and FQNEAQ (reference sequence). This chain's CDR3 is CASSFYRENGYTF.

CDR3 in amino acids: CSARVPATGANQPQHF. The V gene is TRBV20-1, the J gene TRBJ1-5; the D gene TCRdb calls, TRBD1, cannot be checked with no DNA. CDR3 length: 16 amino acids. Germline V gene data show CDR1 as DFQATT and CDR2 as SNEGSKA (reference sequence).

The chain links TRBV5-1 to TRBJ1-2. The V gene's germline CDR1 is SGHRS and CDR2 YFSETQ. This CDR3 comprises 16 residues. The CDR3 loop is CASSLYGGSRGYGYTF.

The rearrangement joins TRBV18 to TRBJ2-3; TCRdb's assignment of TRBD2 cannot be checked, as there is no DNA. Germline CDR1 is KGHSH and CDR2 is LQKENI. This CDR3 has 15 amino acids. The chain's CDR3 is CVSSLRTRGTDTQYF.

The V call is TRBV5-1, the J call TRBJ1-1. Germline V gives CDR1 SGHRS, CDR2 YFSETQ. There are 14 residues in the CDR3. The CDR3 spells CASSLEYGVTEAFF.

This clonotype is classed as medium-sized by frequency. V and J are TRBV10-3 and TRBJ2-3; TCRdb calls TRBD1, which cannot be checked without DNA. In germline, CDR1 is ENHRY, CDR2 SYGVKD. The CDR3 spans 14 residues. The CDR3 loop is CAIRGQKSTDTQYF.

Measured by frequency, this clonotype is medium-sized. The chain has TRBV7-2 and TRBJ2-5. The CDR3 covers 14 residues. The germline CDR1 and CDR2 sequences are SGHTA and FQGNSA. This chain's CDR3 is CASSTYSDQETQYF.

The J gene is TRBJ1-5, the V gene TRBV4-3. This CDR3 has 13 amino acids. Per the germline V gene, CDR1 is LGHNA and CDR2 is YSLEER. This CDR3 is CASSPGRGQPQHF.

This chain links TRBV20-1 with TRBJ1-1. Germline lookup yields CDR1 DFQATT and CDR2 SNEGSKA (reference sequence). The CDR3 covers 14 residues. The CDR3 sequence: CSGLKELQNTEAFF.

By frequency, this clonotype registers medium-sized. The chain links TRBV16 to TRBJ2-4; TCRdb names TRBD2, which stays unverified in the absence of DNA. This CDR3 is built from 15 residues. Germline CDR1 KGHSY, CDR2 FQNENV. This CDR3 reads CASTQIAGGADIQYF.